Listed here are 8 T cell receptor beta chains from one sample, sequenced in a study of T cell responses to AZD1222 COVID-19 vaccine. Measured with immunoSEQ multiplex PCR; TCRdb has only the in-frame clones, and not every one. The table includes around 89,000 clones, around 91% detected once. The sample in question was peripheral blood, obtained 28 days after the second AZD1222 dose. The receptor set was obtained from an adult who received the AZD1222 COVID-19 vaccine.

The V and J genes are TRBV29-1 and TRBJ2-7; 7 nucleotides line up with TRBD2. J lost 9 bases, V lost 4 bases, and 15 bases had no gene match. CDR1 and CDR2 (germline): SQVTM, ANQGSEA. The CDR3 length is 14 residues. The CDR3 DNA is TGCAGCGTTGGGGAGGGGTACGGCGATATCGGGCAGTACTTC. Protein product: CSVGEGYGDIGQYF.

The V call is TRBV30, the J call TRBJ2-7; 7 bases agree with TRBD2. The trim removed 2 bases at V and 3 bases at J, leaving 4 bases unmatched. The CDR3 totals 13 residues. CDR1 is GTSNPN, CDR2 SVGIG, per germline (reference sequence). CDR3 sequence reads: CAWSWAGDYEQYF. DNA of the CDR3: TGTGCCTGGAGTTGGGCGGGAGACTACGAGCAGTACTTC.

The chain is built from TRBV6-5 and TRBJ1-1, with D possibly being TRBD1 (6 bases). The CDR3 loop spans 13 amino acids. The V end lost 10 bases, the J end lost 0 bases, and 12 bases lay between the germline ends. Germline V lookup: CDR1 MNHEY, CDR2 SVGAGI. CDR3 in DNA: TGTGCCACTACGGGACATTTGAACACTGAAGCTTTCTTT. Translated: CATTGHLNTEAFF.

This sequence joins TRBV27 and TRBJ2-1, with a weak D call TRBD2 (6 bases). Germline V gene data show CDR1 as MNHEY and CDR2 as SMNVEV (reference sequence). With 2 bases removed from V and 3 bases from J, the gap between germline ends came to 17 bases. There are 17 residues in the CDR3. Here the CDR3 DNA reads TGTGCCAGCAGTTTAGGGCTTGGGGGACTCCTCTACAATGAGCAGTTCTTC. Translated: CASSLGLGGLLYNEQFF.

The rearrangement links TRBV15 to TRBJ2-2; 8 bases are shared with TRBD2. The V gene end was trimmed by 1 base and the J gene end by 5 bases; junction bases not matched to a gene: 9. This CDR3 contains 17 residues. Germline V CDR1 and CDR2: LNHNV, YYDKDF (reference sequence). CDR3 protein: CATSRVTGGAGTGELFF. DNA for the CDR3: TGTGCCACCAGCAGAGTCACCGGGGGGGCCGGTACCGGGGAGCTGTTTTTT.

The chain combines TRBV5-1 with TRBJ1-1, with D unresolved. The V gene's germline CDR1 is SGHRS and CDR2 YFSETQ. The V gene lost 0 bases and the J gene lost 1 base, with 13 bases spanning the gap. This CDR3 region has 16 residues. The CDR3 region has the DNA TGCGCCAGCAGCTTGGAGGGCGGACGGGCGAACACTGAAGCTTTCTTT. The encoded protein is CASSLEGGRANTEAFF.

V and J are TRBV6-1 and TRBJ1-6; tentatively, D is TRBD1 (5 bases). This CDR3 is 15 amino acids long. The V end lost 2 bases, the J end lost 6 bases, and 11 bases lay between the germline ends. The germline V gene encodes CDR1 MNHNS and CDR2 SASEGT. The CDR3 loop reads CASSERQGANSPLHF. The CDR3 DNA is TGTGCCAGCAGTGAAAGGCAGGGCGCTAATTCACCCCTCCACTTT.

This chain links TRBV19 with TRBJ1-5; D is unresolved. Trimming cost V 3 bases and J 5 bases, with 5 bases left between them. Germline V gives CDR1 LNHDA, CDR2 SQIVND (reference sequence). CDR3 length: 12 amino acids. This CDR3 reads CASSIGDQPQHF. CDR3 bases: TGTGCCAGTAGTATCGGAGATCAGCCCCAGCATTTT.